The clone carrying this TCR beta chain was seen just once. These data originate in a study of blood T cell repertoires in COVID-19. In the study overall: Acute and convalescent COVID-19 specimens originated in the United States, Italy and Spain.

The V gene's germline CDR1 is SGHRS and CDR2 YFSETQ. The CDR3 spans 15 residues. V dropped 2 bases and J dropped 5; count of bases not matched to a gene: 5. Sequencing was performed with immunoSEQ multiplex PCR; in TCRdb, only in-frame clones are kept and a portion is missing. The sample consists of 190,000 or so clones, roughly four fifths of them appearing once. Participants, 18 to 89 years old, spanned about 26 US areas. Sample: PBMCs or T cells enriched from blood (not recorded which). The receptor comes from a man aged 40-49 years who had recovered from COVID-19. The chain is built from TRBV5-1 and TRBJ2-2; 8 nucleotides line up with TRBD1. The CDR3 is CASSFLQGATGELFF. The CDR3 DNA reads TGCGCCAGCAGCTTCCTCCAGGGGGCGACCGGGGAGCTGTTTTTT.